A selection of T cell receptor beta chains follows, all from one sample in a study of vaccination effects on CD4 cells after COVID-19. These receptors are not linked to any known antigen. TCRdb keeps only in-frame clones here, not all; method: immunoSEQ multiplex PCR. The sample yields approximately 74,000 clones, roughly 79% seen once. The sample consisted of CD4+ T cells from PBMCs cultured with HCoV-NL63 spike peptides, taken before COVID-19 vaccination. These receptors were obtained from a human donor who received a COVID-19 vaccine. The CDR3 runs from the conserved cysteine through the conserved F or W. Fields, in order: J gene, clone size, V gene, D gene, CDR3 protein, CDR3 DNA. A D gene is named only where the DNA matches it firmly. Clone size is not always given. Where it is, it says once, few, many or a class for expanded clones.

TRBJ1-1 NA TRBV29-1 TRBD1 CSVEGGDRSNTEAFF TGCAGCGTTGAGGGAGGGGACAGATCGAACACTGAAGCTTTCTTT
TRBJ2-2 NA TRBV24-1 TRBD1 CATSDLAGGNTGELFF TGTGCCACCAGTGATTTAGCAGGGGGCAACACCGGGGAGCTGTTTTTT
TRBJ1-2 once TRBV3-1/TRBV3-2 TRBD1 CASSPRDRERSSYGYTF TGTGCCAGCAGCCCCCGGGACAGGGAGAGATCTAGCTATGGCTACACCTTC
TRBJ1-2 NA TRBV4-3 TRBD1 CASSQNPSGTGNHGYTF TGCGCCAGCAGCCAAAACCCTTCCGGGACAGGGAATCATGGCTACACCTTC
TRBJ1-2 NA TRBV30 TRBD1 CAWRIQGGDGYTF TGTGCCTGGAGGATACAGGGGGGTGATGGCTACACCTTC
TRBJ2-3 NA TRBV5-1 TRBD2 CASSLVRASGGASDTQYF TGCGCCAGCAGCTTGGTTCGGGCTAGCGGGGGGGCGTCAGATACGCAGTATTTT
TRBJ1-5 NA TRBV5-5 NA CASNPWWAKGSNQPQHF TGTGCCAGCAACCCTTGGTGGGCCAAGGGAAGCAATCAGCCCCAGCATTTT
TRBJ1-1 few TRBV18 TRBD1 CASSQTGVAEAFF TGTGCCAGCTCACAGACAGGGGTGGCTGAAGCTTTCTTT
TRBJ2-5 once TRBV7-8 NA CASSPMETQYF TGTGCCAGCAGCCCAATGGAGACCCAGTACTTC
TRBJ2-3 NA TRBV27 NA CASRLTATDTQYF TGTGCCAGCAGGCTGACAGCCACAGATACGCAGTATTTT
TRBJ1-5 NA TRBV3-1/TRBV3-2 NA CASSQRESNQPQHF TGTGCCAGCAGCCAACGAGAGAGCAATCAGCCCCAGCATTTT
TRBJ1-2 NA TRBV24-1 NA CATSDEFTNYGYTF TGTGCCACCAGTGACGAATTCACTAACTATGGCTACACCTTC
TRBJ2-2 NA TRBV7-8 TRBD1 CASTQQGDLDTGELFF TGTGCCAGCACCCAACAGGGGGATCTGGACACCGGGGAGCTGTTTTTT
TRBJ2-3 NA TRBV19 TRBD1 CASSIDDRESTDTQYF TGTGCCAGTAGTATAGATGACAGGGAGAGCACAGATACGCAGTATTTT
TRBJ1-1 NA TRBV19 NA CASSMGGPTEAFF TGTGCCAGTAGTATGGGAGGGCCGACTGAAGCTTTCTTT
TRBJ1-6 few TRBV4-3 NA CASSQGTMGARNNSPLHF TGCGCCAGCAGCCAGGGTACGATGGGGGCGAGAAATAATTCACCCCTCCACTTT